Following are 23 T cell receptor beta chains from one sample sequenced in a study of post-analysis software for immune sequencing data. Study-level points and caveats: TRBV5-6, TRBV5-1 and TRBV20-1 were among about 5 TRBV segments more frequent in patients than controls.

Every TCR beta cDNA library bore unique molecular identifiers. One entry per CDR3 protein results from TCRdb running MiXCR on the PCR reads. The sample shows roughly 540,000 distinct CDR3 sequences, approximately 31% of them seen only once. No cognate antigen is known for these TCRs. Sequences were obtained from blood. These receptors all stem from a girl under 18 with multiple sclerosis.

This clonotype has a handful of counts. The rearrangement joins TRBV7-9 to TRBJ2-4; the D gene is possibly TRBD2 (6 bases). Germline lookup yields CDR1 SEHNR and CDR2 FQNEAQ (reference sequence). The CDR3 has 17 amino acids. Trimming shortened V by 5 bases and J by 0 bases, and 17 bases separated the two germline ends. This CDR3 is CASSKFTGLLAKNIQYF. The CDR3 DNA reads TGTGCCAGCAGCAAATTTACGGGACTTTTAGCCAAAAACATTCAGTACTTC.

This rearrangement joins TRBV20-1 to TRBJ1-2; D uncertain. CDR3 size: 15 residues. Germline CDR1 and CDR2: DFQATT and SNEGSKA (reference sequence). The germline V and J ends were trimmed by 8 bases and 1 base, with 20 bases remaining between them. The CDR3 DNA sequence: TGCAGTACTATTTACAGCTTTCATCTTAACTATGGCTACACCTTC. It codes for CSTIYSFHLNYGYTF.

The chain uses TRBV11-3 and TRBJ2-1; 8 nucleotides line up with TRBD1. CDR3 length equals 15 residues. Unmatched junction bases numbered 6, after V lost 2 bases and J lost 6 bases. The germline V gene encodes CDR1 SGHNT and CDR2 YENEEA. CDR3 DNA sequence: TGTGCCAGCAGCTTATGGGGAACAGGGGGCAATGAGCAGTTCTTC. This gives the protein CASSLWGTGGNEQFF.

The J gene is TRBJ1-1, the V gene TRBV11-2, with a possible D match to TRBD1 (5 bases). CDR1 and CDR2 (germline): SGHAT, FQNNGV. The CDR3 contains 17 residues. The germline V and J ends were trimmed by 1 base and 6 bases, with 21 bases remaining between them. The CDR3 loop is CASSLGRGRRGPAEAFF. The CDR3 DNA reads TGTGCCAGCAGCTTAGGAAGGGGTAGAAGGGGCCCGGCTGAAGCTTTCTTT.

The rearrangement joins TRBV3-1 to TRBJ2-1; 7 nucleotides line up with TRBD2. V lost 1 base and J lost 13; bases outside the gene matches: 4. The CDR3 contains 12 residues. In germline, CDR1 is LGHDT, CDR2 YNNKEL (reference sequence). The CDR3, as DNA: TGTGCCAGCAGCCAAGGGACTAGGAGTCAGTTCTTC. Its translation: CASSQGTRSQFF.

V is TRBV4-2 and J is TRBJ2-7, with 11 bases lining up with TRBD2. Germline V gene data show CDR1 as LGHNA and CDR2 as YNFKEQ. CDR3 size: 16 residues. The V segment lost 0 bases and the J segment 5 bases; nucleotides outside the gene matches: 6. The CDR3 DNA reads TGTGCCAGCAGCCAAGATCCGGGACTAGCGGAGCACGAGCAGTACTTC. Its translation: CASSQDPGLAEHEQYF.

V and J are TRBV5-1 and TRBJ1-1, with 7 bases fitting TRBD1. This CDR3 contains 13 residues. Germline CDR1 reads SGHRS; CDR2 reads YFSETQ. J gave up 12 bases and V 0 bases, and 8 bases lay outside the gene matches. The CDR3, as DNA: TGCGCCAGCAGCTTGGGACAGGGAGTAAAGTCTTTCTTT. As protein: CASSLGQGVKSFF.

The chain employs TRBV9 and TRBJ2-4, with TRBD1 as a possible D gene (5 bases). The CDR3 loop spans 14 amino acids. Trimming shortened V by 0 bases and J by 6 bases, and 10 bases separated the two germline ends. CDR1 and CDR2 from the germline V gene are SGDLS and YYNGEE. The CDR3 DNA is TGTGCCAGCAGCGTAGAGGTTAGGGGAAACATTCAGTACTTC. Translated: CASSVEVRGNIQYF.

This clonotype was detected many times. In DNA form, the CDR3 reads TGCAGTGCTAGAGATGGGGGGGCCCCGGGTAATCAGCCCCAGCATTTT. Translation: CSARDGGAPGNQPQHF. This chain links TRBV20-1 with TRBJ1-5, with D possibly TRBD1 on 6 matching bases. With 0 bases removed from V and 4 bases from J, the gap between germline ends came to 16 bases. The germline CDR1 and CDR2 sequences are DFQATT and SNEGSKA (reference sequence). The CDR3 runs to 16 residues.

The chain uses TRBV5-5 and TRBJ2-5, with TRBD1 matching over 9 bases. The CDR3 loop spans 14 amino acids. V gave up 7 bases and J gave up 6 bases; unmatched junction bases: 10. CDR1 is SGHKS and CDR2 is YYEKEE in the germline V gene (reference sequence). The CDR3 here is CASHRDRDYQTQYF. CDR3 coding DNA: TGTGCCAGCCACCGGGACAGGGATTACCAGACCCAGTACTTC.

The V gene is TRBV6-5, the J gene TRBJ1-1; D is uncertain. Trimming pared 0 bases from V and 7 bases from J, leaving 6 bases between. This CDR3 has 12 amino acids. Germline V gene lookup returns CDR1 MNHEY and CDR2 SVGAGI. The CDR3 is CASSYSGFEAFF. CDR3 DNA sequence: TGTGCCAGCAGTTACTCGGGGTTTGAAGCTTTCTTT.

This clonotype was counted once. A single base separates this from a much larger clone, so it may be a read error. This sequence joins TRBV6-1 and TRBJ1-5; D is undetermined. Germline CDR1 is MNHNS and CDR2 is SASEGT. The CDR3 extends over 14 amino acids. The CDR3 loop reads CTSRWENGNQPQHF. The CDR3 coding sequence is TGTACCAGCAGATGGGAAAACGGCAATCAGCCCCAGCATTTT.

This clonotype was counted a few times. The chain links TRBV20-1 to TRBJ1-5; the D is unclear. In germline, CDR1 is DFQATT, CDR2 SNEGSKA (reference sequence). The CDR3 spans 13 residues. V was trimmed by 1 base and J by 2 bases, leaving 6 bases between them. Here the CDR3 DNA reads TGCAGTGCTAGAGTCCAGGGCAATCAGCCCCAGCATTTT. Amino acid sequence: CSARVQGNQPQHF.

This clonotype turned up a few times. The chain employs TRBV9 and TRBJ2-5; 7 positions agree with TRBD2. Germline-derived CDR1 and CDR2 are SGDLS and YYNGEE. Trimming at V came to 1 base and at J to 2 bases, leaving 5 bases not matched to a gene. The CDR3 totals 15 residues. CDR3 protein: CASSVSPAGQETQYF. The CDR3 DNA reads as TGTGCCAGCAGCGTATCTCCAGCGGGGCAAGAGACCCAGTACTTC.

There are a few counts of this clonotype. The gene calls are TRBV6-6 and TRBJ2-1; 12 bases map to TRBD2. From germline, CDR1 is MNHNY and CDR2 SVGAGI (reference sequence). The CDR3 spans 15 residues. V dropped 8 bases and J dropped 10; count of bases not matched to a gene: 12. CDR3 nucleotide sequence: TGTGCCAGCCGCAACCGACTAGCGGGGGCCTACGAGCAGTTCTTC. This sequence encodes CASRNRLAGAYEQFF.

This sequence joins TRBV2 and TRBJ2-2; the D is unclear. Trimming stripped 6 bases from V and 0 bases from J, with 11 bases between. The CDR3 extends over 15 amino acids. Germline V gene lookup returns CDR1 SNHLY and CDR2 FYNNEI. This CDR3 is CASRMSRANTGELFF. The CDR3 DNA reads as TGTGCCAGCAGAATGTCTAGGGCGAACACCGGGGAGCTGTTTTTT.

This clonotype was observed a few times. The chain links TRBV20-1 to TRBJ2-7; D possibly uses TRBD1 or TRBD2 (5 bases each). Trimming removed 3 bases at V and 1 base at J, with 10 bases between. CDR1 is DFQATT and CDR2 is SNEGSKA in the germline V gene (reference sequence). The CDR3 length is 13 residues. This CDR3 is CSASGADSYEQYF. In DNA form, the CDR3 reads TGCAGTGCTAGCGGGGCAGATTCCTACGAGCAGTACTTC.

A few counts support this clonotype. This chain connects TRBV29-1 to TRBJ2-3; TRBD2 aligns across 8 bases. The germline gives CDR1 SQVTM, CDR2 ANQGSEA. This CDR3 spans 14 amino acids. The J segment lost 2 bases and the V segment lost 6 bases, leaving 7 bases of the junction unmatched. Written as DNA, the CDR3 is TGCAGCGTCGTAGCGGGACTACTCACAGATACGCAGTATTTT. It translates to CSVVAGLLTDTQYF.

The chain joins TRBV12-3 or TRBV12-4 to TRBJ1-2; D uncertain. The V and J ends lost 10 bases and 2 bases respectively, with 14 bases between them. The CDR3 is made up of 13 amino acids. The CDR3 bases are TGTGCCAACAGATCCGGGCCGAACTATGGCTACACCTTC. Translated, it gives CANRSGPNYGYTF.

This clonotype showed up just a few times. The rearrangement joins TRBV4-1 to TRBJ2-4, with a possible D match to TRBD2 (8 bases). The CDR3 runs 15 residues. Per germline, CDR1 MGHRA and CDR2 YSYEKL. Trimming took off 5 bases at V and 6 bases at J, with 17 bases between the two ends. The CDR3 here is CASSSRDSGGNIQYF. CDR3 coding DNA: TGCGCCAGCAGCAGCCGGGACAGCGGGGGAAACATTCAGTACTTC.

This CDR3 is CSAAGQGAWETQYF. DNA of the CDR3: TGCAGTGCGGCGGGACAGGGGGCATGGGAGACCCAGTACTTC. This chain uses TRBV20-1 with TRBJ2-5; TRBD1 agrees at 12 bases. The V and J ends lost 6 bases and 5 bases, in that order; junction bases with no gene match: 7. The germline CDR1 and CDR2 sequences are DFQATT and SNEGSKA (reference sequence). This CDR3 region has 14 residues.

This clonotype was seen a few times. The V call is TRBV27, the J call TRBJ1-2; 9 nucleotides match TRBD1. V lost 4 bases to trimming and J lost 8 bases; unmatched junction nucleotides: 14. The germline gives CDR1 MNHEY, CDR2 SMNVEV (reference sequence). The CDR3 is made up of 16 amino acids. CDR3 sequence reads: CASSYPVGQGFGGYTF. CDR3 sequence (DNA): TGTGCCAGCAGTTACCCAGTCGGACAGGGGTTCGGAGGCTACACCTTC.

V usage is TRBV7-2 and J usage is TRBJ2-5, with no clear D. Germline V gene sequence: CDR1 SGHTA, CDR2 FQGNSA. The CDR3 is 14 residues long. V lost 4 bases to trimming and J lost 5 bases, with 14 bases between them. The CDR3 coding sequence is TGTGCCAGCAGCTCCCGACGCGGATGGGAGACCCAGTACTTC. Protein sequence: CASSSRRGWETQYF.